The sequence of this T cell receptor (beta chain) was determined in a study of beta chain features in type 1 diabetes. Across the study: Age, gender and cell yields were alike across patients and healthy donors. Summed over all samples, the examined sorted cells came to 95 million to 130 million.

Regarding this clone: The antigen is undetermined.

Expressed TCRB transcripts were sequenced after all isolated RNA was converted to cDNA. TCRdb's copy holds only in-frame clones and misses some; the assay was immunoSEQ multiplex PCR. Among a few hundred thousand clones, roughly 13% were seen once, and the ten largest hold about 0.018%. Germline loops: CDR1 MDHEN, CDR2 SYDVKM. CDR3 length: 14 residues. Study observations and caveats: The study found fewer insertions and more deletions at VDJ junctions in type 1 diabetes patients.

The sample comprised naive CD4+ T cells from blood. The TCR originated in a man younger than 35 in good health. The chain has TRBV28 and TRBJ1-3; tentatively, D is TRBD1 (5 bases). CDR3 DNA sequence: TGTGCGGTAATAACAGGAATCTCTGGAAACACCATATATTTT. It specifies CAVITGISGNTIYF.